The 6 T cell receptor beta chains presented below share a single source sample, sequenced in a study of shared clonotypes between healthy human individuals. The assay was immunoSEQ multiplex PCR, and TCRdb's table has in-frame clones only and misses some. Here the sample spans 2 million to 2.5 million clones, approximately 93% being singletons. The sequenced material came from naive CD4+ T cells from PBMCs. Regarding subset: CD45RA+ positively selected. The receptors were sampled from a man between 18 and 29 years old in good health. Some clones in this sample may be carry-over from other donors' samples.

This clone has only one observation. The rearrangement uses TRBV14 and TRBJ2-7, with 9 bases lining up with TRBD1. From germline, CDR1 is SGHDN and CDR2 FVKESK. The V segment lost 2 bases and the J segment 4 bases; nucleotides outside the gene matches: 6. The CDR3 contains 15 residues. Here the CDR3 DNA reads TGTGCCAGCAGCCAAACCGGGACAGGGTTTTACGAGCAGTACTTC. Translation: CASSQTGTGFYEQYF.

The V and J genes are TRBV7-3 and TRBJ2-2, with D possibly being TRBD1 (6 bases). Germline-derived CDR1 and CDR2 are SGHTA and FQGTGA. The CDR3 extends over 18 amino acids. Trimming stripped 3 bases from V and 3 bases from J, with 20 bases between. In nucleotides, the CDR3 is TGTGCCAGCAGCTTTCTTCGGCCGGCTCAGGGGCACACCGGGGAGCTGTTTTTT. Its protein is CASSFLRPAQGHTGELFF.

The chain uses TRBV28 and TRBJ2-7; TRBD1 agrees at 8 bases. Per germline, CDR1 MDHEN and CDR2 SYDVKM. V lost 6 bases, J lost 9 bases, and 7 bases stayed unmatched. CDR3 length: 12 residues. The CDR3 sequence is CASRGTGWGQYF. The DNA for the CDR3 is TGTGCCAGCAGGGGGACAGGATGGGGGCAGTACTTC.

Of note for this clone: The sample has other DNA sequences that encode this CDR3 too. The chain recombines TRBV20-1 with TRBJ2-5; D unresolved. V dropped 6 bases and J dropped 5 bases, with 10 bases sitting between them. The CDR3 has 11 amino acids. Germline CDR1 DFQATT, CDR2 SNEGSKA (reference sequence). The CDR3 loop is CSAELRETQYF. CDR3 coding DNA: TGCAGTGCCGAGCTCCGCGAGACCCAGTACTTC.

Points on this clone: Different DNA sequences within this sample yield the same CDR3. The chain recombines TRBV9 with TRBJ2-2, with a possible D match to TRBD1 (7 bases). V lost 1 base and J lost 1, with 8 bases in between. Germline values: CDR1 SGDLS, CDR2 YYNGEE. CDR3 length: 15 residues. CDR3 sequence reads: CASSVQGGNTGELFF. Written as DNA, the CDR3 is TGTGCCAGCAGCGTACAGGGGGGGAACACCGGGGAGCTGTTTTTT. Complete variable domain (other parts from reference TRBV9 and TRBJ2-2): DSGVTQTPKHLITATGQRVTLRCSPRSGDLSVYWYQQSLDQGLQFLIQYYNGEERAKGNILERFSAQQFPDLHSELNLSSLELGDSALYFCASSVQGGNTGELFFGEGSRLTVL.

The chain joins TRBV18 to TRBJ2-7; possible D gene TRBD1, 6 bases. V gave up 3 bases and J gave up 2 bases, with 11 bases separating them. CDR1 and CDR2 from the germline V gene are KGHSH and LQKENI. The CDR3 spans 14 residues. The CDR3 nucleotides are TGTGCCAGCTCACCGGCGCCAGGGGCCTACGAGCAGTACTTC. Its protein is CASSPAPGAYEQYF. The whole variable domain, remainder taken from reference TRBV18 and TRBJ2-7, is NAGVMQNPRHLVRRRGQEARLRCSPMKGHSHVYWYRQLPEEGLKFMVYLQKENIIDESGMPKERFSAEFPKEGPSILRIQQVVRGDSAAYFCASSPAPGAYEQYFGPGTRLTVT.